This TCR beta chain was obtained from a study of blood T cell repertoires in COVID-19. TCRdb's copy holds only in-frame clones and misses some; the assay was immunoSEQ multiplex PCR. This sample has 330,000 or so clones, with roughly 87% found just once. The germline V and J ends were trimmed by 1 base and 8 bases, with 17 bases remaining between them. The CDR3 has 16 amino acids. CDR1 LNHNV and CDR2 YYDKDF come from the germline V gene (reference sequence). This sequence originates from a man aged 30 to 39 with COVID-19, enrolled during active disease. Sequenced input: peripheral blood. This rearrangement joins TRBV15 to TRBJ1-4; tentatively, D is TRBD1 (6 bases). CDR3 protein: CATSRARGAAWEKLFF. The CDR3 nucleotides are TGTGCCACCAGCAGAGCCCGGGGGGCGGCGTGGGAAAAACTGTTTTTT.